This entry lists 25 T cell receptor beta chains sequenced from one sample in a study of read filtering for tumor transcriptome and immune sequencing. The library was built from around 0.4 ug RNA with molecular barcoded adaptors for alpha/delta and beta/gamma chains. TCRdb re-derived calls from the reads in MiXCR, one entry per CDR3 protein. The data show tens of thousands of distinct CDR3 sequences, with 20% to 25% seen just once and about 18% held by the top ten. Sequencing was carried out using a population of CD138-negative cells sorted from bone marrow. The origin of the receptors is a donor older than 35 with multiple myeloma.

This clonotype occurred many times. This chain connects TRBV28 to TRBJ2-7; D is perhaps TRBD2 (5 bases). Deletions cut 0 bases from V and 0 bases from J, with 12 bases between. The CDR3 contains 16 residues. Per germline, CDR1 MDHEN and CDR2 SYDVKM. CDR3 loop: CASSLWRTGSSYEQYF. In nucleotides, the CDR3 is TGTGCCAGCAGTTTATGGAGGACGGGGAGCTCCTACGAGCAGTACTTC.

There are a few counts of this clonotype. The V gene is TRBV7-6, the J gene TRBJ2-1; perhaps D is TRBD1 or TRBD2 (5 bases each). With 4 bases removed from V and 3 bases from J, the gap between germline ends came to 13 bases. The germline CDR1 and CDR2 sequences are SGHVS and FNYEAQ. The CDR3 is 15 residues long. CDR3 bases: TGTGCCAGCAGCTATTCCGGGACGAACTACAATGAGCAGTTCTTC. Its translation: CASSYSGTNYNEQFF.

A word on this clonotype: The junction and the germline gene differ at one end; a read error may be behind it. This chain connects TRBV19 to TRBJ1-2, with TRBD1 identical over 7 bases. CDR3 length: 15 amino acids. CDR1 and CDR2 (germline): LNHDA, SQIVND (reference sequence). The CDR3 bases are TGTGCCAATAGTACCGGGACAGCTCCTAACTATGGCTACACCTTC. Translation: CANSTGTAPNYGYTF.

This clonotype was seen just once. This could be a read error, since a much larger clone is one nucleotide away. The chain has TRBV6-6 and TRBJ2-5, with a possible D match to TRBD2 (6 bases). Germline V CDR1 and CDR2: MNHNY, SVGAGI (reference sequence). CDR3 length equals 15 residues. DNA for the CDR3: TGTGCCAGCAGTTACTCGACCACTAGCCAAGAGACCCTGTACTTC. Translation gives CASSYSTTSQETLYF.

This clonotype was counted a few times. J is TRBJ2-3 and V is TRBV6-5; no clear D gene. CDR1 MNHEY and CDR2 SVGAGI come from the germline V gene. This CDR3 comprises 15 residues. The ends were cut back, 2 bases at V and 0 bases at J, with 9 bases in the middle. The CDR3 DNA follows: TGTGCCAGCAGTTACACTACTGACAGCACAGATACGCAGTATTTT. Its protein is CASSYTTDSTDTQYF.

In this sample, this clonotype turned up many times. The CDR3 is CASSLNPASHEGETQYF. The CDR3 coding sequence is TGTGCCAGCAGCTTAAATCCGGCTAGCCATGAAGGAGAGACCCAGTACTTC. J is TRBJ2-5 and V is TRBV11-2; TRBD2 might be the D (5 bases). The germline gives CDR1 SGHAT, CDR2 FQNNGV. V was trimmed by 2 bases and J by 4 bases, leaving 20 bases between them. The CDR3 length is 17 residues.

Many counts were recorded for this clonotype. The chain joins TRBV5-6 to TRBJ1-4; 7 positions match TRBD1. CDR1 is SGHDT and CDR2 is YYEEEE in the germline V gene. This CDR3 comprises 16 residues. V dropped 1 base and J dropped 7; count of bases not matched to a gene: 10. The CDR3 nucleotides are TGTGCCAGCAGCTTGTTCACAGGGGACTCGGGTGAAAAACTGTTTTTT. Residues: CASSLFTGDSGEKLFF.

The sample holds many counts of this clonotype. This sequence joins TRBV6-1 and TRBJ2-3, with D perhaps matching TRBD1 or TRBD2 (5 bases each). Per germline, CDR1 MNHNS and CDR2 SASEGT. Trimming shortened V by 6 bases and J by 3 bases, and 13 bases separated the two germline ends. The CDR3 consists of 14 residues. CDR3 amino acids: CASRSGTATDTQYF. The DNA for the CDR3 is TGTGCCAGCAGGTCCGGGACGGCAACAGATACGCAGTATTTT.

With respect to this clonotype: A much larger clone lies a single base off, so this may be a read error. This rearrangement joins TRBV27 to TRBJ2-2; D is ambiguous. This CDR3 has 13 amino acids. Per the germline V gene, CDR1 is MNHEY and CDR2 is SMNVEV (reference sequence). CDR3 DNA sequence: TGTGCTACCACCGGTGGAGTGGGCGGGGAGCTGTTTTTT. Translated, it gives CATTGGVGGELFF.

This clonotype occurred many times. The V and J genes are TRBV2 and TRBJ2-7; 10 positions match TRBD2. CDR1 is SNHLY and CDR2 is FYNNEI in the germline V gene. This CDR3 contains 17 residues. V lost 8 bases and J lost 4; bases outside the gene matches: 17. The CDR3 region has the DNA TGTGCCAGCCAGGGGGCGCTAGCGGGAGATTCTATATACGAGCAGTACTTC. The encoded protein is CASQGALAGDSIYEQYF.

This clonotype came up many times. CDR3 in amino acids: CASSLMAGFGNEQFF. The CDR3 bases are TGTGCCAGCAGCTTAATGGCGGGGTTTGGGAATGAGCAGTTCTTC. J is TRBJ2-1 and V is TRBV11-2, with a possible D match to TRBD2 (6 bases). V was trimmed by 2 bases and J by 7 bases, leaving 15 bases between them. The CDR3 sequence is 15 residues long. Germline lookup yields CDR1 SGHAT and CDR2 FQNNGV.

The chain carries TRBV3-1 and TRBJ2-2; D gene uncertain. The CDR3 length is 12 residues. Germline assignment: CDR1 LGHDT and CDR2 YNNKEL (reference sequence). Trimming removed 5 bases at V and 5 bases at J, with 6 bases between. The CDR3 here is CASSLQTGELFF. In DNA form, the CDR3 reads TGTGCCAGCAGCTTACAAACCGGGGAGCTGTTTTTT.

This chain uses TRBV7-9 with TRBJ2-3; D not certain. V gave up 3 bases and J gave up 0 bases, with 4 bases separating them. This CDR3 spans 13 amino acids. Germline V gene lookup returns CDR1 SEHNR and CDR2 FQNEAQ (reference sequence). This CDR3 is CASSLVSTDTQYF. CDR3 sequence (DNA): TGTGCCAGCAGCTTGGTGAGCACAGATACGCAGTATTTT.

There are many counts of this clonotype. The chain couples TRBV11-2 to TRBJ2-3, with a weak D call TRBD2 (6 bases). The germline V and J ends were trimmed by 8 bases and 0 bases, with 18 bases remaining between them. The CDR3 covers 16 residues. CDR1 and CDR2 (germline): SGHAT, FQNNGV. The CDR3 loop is CASGRYAAGSTDTQYF. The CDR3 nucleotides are TGTGCCAGCGGCCGATACGCGGCGGGGAGCACAGATACGCAGTATTTT.

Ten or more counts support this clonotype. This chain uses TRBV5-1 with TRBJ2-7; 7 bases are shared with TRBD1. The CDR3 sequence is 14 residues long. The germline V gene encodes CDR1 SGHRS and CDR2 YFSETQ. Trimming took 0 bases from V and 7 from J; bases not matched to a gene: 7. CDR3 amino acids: CASSLETGVGEQYF. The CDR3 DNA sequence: TGCGCCAGCAGCTTGGAAACAGGGGTGGGGGAGCAGTACTTC.

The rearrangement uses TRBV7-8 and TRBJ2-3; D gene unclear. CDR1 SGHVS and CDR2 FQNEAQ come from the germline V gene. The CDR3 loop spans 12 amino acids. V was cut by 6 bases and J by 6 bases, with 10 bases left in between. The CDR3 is CASRPLGDTQYF. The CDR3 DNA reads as TGTGCCAGCAGACCTTTGGGCGATACGCAGTATTTT.

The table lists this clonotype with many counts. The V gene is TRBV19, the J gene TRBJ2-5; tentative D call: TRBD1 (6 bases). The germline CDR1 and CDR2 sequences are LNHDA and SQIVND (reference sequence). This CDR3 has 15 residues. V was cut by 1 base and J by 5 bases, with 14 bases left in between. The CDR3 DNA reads TGTGCCAGTAGTATAGCTGGGCAGGGGAAGGAGACCCAGTACTTC. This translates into CASSIAGQGKETQYF.

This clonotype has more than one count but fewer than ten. The CDR3 loop is CSVEDQRAGTYNEQFF. The CDR3 DNA reads TGCAGCGTTGAAGATCAAAGGGCGGGCACCTACAATGAGCAGTTCTTC. V is TRBV29-1 and J is TRBJ2-1; D is possibly TRBD2 (5 bases). Trimming removed 0 bases at V and 2 bases at J, with 14 bases between. The CDR3 totals 16 residues. Germline V lookup: CDR1 SQVTM, CDR2 ANQGSEA.

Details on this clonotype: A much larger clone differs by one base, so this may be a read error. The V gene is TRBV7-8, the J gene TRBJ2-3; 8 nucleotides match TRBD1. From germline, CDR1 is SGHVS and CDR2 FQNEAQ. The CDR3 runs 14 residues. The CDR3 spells CASSLTGVAETQYF. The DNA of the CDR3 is TGTGCCAGCAGCTTGACAGGGGTCGCAGAGACGCAGTATTTT.

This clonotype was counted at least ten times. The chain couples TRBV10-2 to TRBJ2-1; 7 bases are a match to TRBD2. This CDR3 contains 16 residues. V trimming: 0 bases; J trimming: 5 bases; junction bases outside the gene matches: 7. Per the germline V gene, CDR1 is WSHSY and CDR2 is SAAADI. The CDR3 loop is CASSESRASGNNEQFF. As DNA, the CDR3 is TGCGCCAGCAGTGAGTCGAGGGCTAGCGGTAACAATGAGCAGTTCTTC.

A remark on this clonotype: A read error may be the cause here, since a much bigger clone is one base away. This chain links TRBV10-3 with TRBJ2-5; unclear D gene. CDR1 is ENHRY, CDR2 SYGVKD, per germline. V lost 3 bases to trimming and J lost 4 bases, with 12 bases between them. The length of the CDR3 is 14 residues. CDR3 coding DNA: TGTGCCATCAGTGAAGGGCCCGCTCCAGAGACCCAGTACTTC. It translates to CAISEGPAPETQYF.

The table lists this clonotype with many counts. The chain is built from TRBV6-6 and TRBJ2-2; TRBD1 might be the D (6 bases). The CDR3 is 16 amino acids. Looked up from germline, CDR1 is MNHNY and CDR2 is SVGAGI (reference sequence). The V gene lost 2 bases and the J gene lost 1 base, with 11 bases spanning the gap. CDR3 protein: CASSYGQPRNTGELFF. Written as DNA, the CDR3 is TGTGCCAGCAGTTACGGACAGCCACGGAACACCGGGGAGCTGTTTTTT.

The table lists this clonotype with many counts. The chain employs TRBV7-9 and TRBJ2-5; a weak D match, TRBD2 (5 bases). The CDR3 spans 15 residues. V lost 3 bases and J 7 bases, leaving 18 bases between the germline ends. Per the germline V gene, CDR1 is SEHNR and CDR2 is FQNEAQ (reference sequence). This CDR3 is CASSFRSSSGWTQYF. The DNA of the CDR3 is TGTGCCAGCAGCTTTCGGTCCTCCTCGGGGTGGACCCAGTACTTC. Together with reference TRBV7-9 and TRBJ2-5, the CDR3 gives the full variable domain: DTGVSQNPRHKITKRGQNVTFRCDPISEHNRLYWYRQTLGQGPEFLTYFQNEAQLEKSRLLSDRFSAERPKGSFSTLEIQRTEQGDSAMYLCASSFRSSSGWTQYFGPGTRLLVL.

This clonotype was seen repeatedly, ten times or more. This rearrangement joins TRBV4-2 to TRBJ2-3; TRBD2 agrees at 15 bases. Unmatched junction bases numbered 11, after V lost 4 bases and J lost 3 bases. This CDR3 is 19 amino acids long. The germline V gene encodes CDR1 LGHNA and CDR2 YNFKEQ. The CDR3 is CASSRGLAGGQSLTDTQYF. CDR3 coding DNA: TGTGCCAGCAGCCGCGGACTAGCGGGGGGGCAGTCTCTTACAGATACGCAGTATTTT.

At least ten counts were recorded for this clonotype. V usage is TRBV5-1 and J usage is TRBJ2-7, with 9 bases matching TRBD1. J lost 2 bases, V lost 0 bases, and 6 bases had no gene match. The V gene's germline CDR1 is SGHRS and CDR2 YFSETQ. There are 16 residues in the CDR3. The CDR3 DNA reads TGCGCCAGCAGCTTGGGGAGGGACAGGGCCGCCTACGAGCAGTACTTC. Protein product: CASSLGRDRAAYEQYF.